The sequence of this T cell receptor beta chain was determined in a study of cytomegalovirus exposure and HLA in healthy donors. Study-wide results and caveats: Being productive about 87% or about 30% of the time was typical of most TCR beta V segments in an earlier analysis. Altogether, 164 TCR beta chains were recorded as cytomegalovirus-associated. There were reportedly fewer N-insertions in an Asian-associated ancestry cluster than the roughly 670-donor mean, in a later analysis.

In regard to this clone: Its antigen remains unknown.

Primers included in the PCR were 60 Vbeta and 13 Jbeta primers. Repertoires were generated with immunoSEQ multiplex PCR, while TCRdb's copy carries only in-frame clones and drops some. The profile shows approximately 160,000 clones, about 76% of them singletons. What was sequenced was PBMCs. The source is a woman aged 40 to 49 in good health and CMV-seropositive.

The DNA of the CDR3 is TGTGCCAGTAGTATAACTAGCGGGGGGATCTCCTACGAGCAGTACTTC. Amino acids: CASSITSGGISYEQYF. The chain couples TRBV19 to TRBJ2-7, with 12 bases lining up with TRBD2. The V gene end was trimmed by 2 bases and the J gene end by 0 bases; junction bases not matched to a gene: 2. CDR3 length: 16 amino acids. Germline-derived CDR1 and CDR2 are LNHDA and SQIVND (reference sequence).